This TCR beta chain is from a study of PD-L1 blockade in urothelial cancer. Background on the study: Blood analysis was done at 3 weeks (second dose) and 6 weeks after treatment began. There were a median of around 140,000 T cells in blood samples.

Time point reported: pretreatment peripheral blood. Patients' cancers were locally advanced or metastatic urothelial carcinomas. Per germline, CDR1 SGDLS and CDR2 YYNGEE. This CDR3 region has 13 residues. Trimming pared 2 bases from V and 2 bases from J, leaving 8 bases between. Libraries were prepared by immunoSEQ multiplex PCR; TCRdb keeps only in-frame clonotypes and omits some of them. This table has roughly 52,000 clones, around 74% appearing once. The chain couples TRBV9 to TRBJ2-7; a weak D match, TRBD2 (6 bases). Source: PBMCs, taken around atezolizumab (anti-PD-L1) treatment. The origin of this receptor is a man aged 65 to 79 with urothelial cancer. The CDR3 loop is CASSVGTPYEQYF. CDR3 DNA: TGTGCCAGCAGCGTCGGGACTCCCTACGAGCAGTACTTC.